A selection of T cell receptor beta chains follows, all from one sample in a study of T cells expressing NK-cell markers. TCRdb re-called the 5' RACE reads, yielding one record per CDR3 amino acid sequence without DNA. The sample table sets out approximately 150,000 distinct CDR3 sequences. The sample consisted of blood T cells: a sorted CD56 or NKG2C T cell subset, CD4+ or CD8+ T cells, or bulk PBMC T cells (not recorded which). The receptors originated from a woman aged 18 to 75 in good health. The CDR3 runs from the conserved cysteine through the conserved F or W. Fields, in order: V gene, J gene, CDR3 protein.

TRBV6-1	TRBJ1-5	CASRKDRGYNQPQHF
TRBV12-5	TRBJ1-2	CASGLSGYGYTF
TRBV11-1	TRBJ2-6	CASASGGQGASGANVLTF
TRBV7-8	TRBJ2-1	CASSHRDSPWREQFF
TRBV2	TRBJ1-5	CASIRDRNQPQHF
TRBV5-4	TRBJ2-1	CASTKKSGGAVDEQFF
TRBV24-1	TRBJ2-1	CATSDDGRRGNEQFF
TRBV5-1	TRBJ1-1	CASSLSSDYTEAFF
TRBV12-3/TRBV12-4	TRBJ2-1	CASSGAYNEQFF
TRBV20-1	TRBJ2-2	CSALPGTGSFGELFF
TRBV5-1	TRBJ1-2	CASSVRPGTGYGYTF
TRBV4-2	TRBJ2-5	CASSQDDGYQETQYF
TRBV21-1	TRBJ2-7	CASSPKGAAYEQYF
TRBV20-1	TRBJ2-7	CSARDPQVAYEQYF
TRBV12-3/TRBV12-4	TRBJ1-1	CASSFDRGNTEAFF
TRBV28	TRBJ1-1	CATYGVGDTEAFF
TRBV3-1	TRBJ2-5	CASSPTTSIRETQYF
TRBV3-1	TRBJ1-1	CASRRSGVKATEAFF
TRBV12-3/TRBV12-4	TRBJ1-5	CASSSPGGGSNQPQHF
TRBV28	TRBJ1-4	CASSFFLQGATEKLFF
TRBV27	TRBJ2-3	CASRYRRTDTQYF
TRBV28	TRBJ2-7	CASSSAGLGEQYF
TRBV29-1	TRBJ2-6	CSARTGGGSGANVLTF
TRBV11-1	TRBJ2-3	CASSSRGGQSTDTQYF
TRBV15	TRBJ1-6	CATSRDGRQGGSLHF
TRBV5-4	TRBJ2-7	CASSSGGFYEQYF
TRBV5-1	TRBJ2-5	CASSFWRGGQETQYF
TRBV7-2	TRBJ2-2	CASSLGSGGAPGELFF
TRBV3-1	TRBJ2-2	CASSHQTGFPGELFF
TRBV5-1	TRBJ2-7	CASSVHGTGGDEQYF
TRBV30	TRBJ1-5	CAWSDPQARYQPQHF
TRBV18	TRBJ2-5	CASSPDSLQETQYF
TRBV7-3	TRBJ2-1	CASSPHRQGTYNEQFF
TRBV9	TRBJ2-5	CASSVAWGQETQYF
TRBV6-1	TRBJ2-7	CASRDGSSYEQYF
TRBV20-1	TRBJ1-1	CSATFPAVGTEAFF
TRBV4-1	TRBJ1-1	CASSHLGQGAEAFF
TRBV6-1	TRBJ2-7	CASRKTGDSYEQYF
TRBV6-5	TRBJ1-5	CASSSVTTSPRGNQPQHF
TRBV7-8	TRBJ2-7	CASSAGTSGGYEQYF
TRBV10-3	TRBJ2-2	CAISSPGLAGTNTGELFF
TRBV30	TRBJ2-2	CAWRGSSGGVGELFF
TRBV25-1	TRBJ2-1	CASRRPLPGTSGSPTLYNEQFF
TRBV5-1	TRBJ2-7	CASSLAGGRYEQYF
TRBV5-6	TRBJ2-3	CASSLVGATDTQYF
TRBV18	TRBJ1-2	CASSPRTDYGYTF
TRBV23-1	TRBJ2-1	CASSIYKAGSYNEQFF
TRBV4-1	TRBJ2-1	CASSQVNLVAYNEQFF
TRBV5-1	TRBJ2-7	CASSSGDRAEQYF
TRBV3-1	TRBJ2-5	CASSQGLEEGETQYF
TRBV7-3	TRBJ2-7	CASSLRDRAYEQYF
TRBV29-1	TRBJ2-4	CSVEAGENVQYF